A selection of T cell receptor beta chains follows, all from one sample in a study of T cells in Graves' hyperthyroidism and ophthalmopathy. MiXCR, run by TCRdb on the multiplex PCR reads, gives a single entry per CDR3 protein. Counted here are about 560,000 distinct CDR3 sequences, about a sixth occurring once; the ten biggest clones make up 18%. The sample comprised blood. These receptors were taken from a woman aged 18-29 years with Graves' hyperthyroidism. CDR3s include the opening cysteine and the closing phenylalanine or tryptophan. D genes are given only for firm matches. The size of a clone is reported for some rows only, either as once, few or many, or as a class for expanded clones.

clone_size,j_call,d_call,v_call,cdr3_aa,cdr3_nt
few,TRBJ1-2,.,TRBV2,CASSEFTTYGYTF,TGTGCCAGCAGTGAATTCACAACCTATGGCTACACCTTC
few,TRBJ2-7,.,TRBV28,CASSRPGPIYPHEQYF,TGTGCCAGCAGCCGGCCGGGACCAATTTACCCCCACGAGCAGTACTTC
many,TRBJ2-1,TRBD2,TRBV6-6,CASSYRLADNEQFF,TGTGCCAGCAGTTACAGACTAGCGGACAATGAGCAGTTCTTC
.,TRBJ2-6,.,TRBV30,CAWSVLQGKLAGANVLTF,TGTGCCTGGAGTGTTTTACAGGGAAAGCTAGCTGGGGCCAACGTCCTGACTTTC
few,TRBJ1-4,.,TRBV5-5,CASSGLGGSNEKLFF,TGTGCCAGCAGCGGGTTGGGGGGGAGTAATGAAAAACTGTTTTTT
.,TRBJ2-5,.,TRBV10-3,CAIKADGHETQYF,TGTGCCATCAAGGCCGACGGGCACGAGACCCAGTACTTC
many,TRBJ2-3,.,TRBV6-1,CASSDGVSSTDTQYF,TGTGCCAGCAGTGACGGCGTCTCTAGCACAGATACGCAGTATTTT
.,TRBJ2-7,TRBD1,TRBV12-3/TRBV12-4,CASSPLKGQLYEQYF,TGTGCCAGCAGTCCCCTTAAGGGACAGCTCTACGAGCAGTACTTC
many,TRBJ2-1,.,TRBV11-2,CASSSVQGDEQFF,TGTGCCAGCAGCTCCGTACAGGGTGATGAGCAGTTCTTC
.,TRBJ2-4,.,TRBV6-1,CASSESGAKNIQYF,TGTGCCAGCAGTGAAAGTGGGGCCAAAAACATTCAGTACTTC
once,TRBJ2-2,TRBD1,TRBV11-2,CASSAIAGGTWELFF,TGTGCCAGCAGCGCAATCGCAGGGGGCACCTGGGAGCTGTTTTTT
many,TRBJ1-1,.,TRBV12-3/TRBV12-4,CASSAQGNTEAFF,TGTGCCAGCAGTGCTCAGGGGAACACTGAAGCTTTCTTT
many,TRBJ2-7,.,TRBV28,CASASIGASREQYF,TGTGCCAGCGCAAGCATTGGAGCCAGCCGCGAGCAGTACTTC
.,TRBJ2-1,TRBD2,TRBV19,CASRERGRPYNEQFF,TGTGCCAGTAGAGAGCGGGGGCGCCCCTACAATGAGCAGTTCTTC
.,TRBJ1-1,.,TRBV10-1,CASRMTGSGEAFF,TGCGCCAGCAGAATGACAGGTTCGGGTGAAGCTTTCTTT
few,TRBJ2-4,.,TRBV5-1,CASSSKEGPLTDIQYF,TGCGCCAGCAGCTCGAAAGAGGGCCCCTTGACGGACATTCAGTACTTC
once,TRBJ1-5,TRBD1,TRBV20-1,CSAREGTGSQPLHF,TGCAGTGCCAGGGAGGGGACAGGGTCCCAGCCCCTGCATTTT
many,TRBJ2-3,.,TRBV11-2,CASSPRSVPGPDTQYF,TGTGCCAGCAGCCCGCGGTCCGTACCAGGCCCAGATACGCAGTATTTT
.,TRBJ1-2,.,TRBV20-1,CSALGRPGGYGYTF,TGCAGTGCTTTGGGACGGCCGGGGGGCTATGGCTACACCTTC
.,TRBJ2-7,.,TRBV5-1,CASSLRTAGYEQYF,TGCGCCAGCAGCTTAAGGACTGCCGGATACGAGCAGTACTTC
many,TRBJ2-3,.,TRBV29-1,CSVVGATSTDTQYF,TGCAGCGTTGTCGGGGCTACTAGCACAGATACGCAGTATTTT
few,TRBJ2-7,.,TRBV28,CASSLPGNLRYEQYF,TGTGCCAGCAGTTTACCCGGAAACCTGAGATACGAGCAGTACTTC
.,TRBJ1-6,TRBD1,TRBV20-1,CSATSPETGVNSPLHF,TGCAGTGCTACCTCCCCCGAGACAGGGGTTAATTCACCCCTCCACTTT
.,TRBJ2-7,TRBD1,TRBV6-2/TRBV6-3,CASSYGTGSSYEQYF,TGTGCCAGCAGTTACGGGACAGGGAGCTCCTACGAGCAGTACTTC
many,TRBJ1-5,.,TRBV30,CAWSVGGGTQPQHF,TGTGCCTGGAGTGTAGGGGGGGGCACTCAGCCCCAGCATTTT
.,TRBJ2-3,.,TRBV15,CATGSDPWADTQYF,TGTGCCACAGGGAGTGACCCCTGGGCAGATACGCAGTATTTT
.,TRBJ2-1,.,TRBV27,CARGALGHNEQFF,TGTGCCAGGGGGGCGCTAGGCCACAATGAGCAGTTCTTC
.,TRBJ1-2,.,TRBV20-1,CSASDNYGYTF,TGCAGTGCTAGTGATAACTATGGCTACACCTTC
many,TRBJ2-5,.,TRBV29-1,CSVVRRGETQYF,TGCAGCGTTGTTAGGAGGGGTGAGACCCAGTACTTC
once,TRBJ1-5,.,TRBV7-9,CAISPGKRPQHF,TGTGCCATCAGCCCAGGAAAGCGGCCCCAGCATTTT
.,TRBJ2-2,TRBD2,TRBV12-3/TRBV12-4,CASSTSPGLAGVPGELFF,TGTGCCAGCAGTACTAGTCCGGGACTAGCGGGAGTACCCGGGGAGCTGTTTTTT
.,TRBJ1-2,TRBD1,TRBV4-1,CASSQGEVQGMYGYTF,TGCGCCAGCAGCCAAGGAGAGGTACAGGGGATGTATGGCTACACCTTC
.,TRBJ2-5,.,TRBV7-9,CASTLRAGKTQYF,TGTGCCAGCACCCTCAGGGCGGGAAAGACCCAGTACTTC
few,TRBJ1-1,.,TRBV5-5,CASSLGWGDTEAFF,TGTGCCAGCAGCTTAGGGTGGGGGGACACTGAAGCTTTCTTT
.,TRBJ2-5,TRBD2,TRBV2,CASSEGRGGETQYF,TGTGCCAGCAGTGAAGGTCGCGGGGGAGAGACCCAGTACTTC